This is a list of T cell receptor beta chains from one sample in a study of T cells expressing NK-cell markers. TCRdb derives one entry per CDR3 protein from the 5' RACE reads, leaving out DNA. The sample totals about 460,000 distinct CDR3 sequences. Sample: blood T cells: a sorted CD56 or NKG2C T cell subset, CD4+ or CD8+ T cells, or bulk PBMC T cells (not recorded which). The receptors derive from a woman aged 50 to 65 in good health. Both conserved end residues are part of each CDR3. Fields, in order: V gene, J gene, CDR3 protein.

>TRBV5-1|TRBJ2-7
CASSLEVLSWEQYF
>TRBV10-3|TRBJ2-3
CAIRDRGRGTRVDTQYF
>TRBV7-2|TRBJ2-3
CASSPPGSGRVRGTQYF
>TRBV27|TRBJ1-6
CASRKADPNSPLHF
>TRBV20-1|TRBJ2-7
CSASPGGTFEQYF
>TRBV12-3/TRBV12-4|TRBJ2-7
CASSLGRYEQYF
>TRBV28|TRBJ2-2
CASSYPGPNTGELFF
>TRBV27|TRBJ1-2
CASSSAPGTGHLTSYGYTF
>TRBV12-3/TRBV12-4|TRBJ2-3
CASSFPGLAGVADTQYF
>TRBV6-6|TRBJ1-5
CASSFQGQPQHF
>TRBV10-3|TRBJ2-5
CAISAGTKQETQYF
>TRBV4-1|TRBJ2-3
CASSQTARLDVPDTQYF
>TRBV14|TRBJ1-3
CASRTVSGNTIYF
>TRBV6-5|TRBJ2-7
CASSYSRKGGEQYF
>TRBV2|TRBJ2-3
CASSEVARSSTDTQYF
>TRBV3-1|TRBJ1-5
CASSQDLSFFQPQHF
>TRBV7-8|TRBJ1-1
CASSPGGVSNTEAFF
>TRBV11-2|TRBJ1-3
CASSLWGQGGNTIYF
>TRBV5-1|TRBJ2-2
CASSPRDPLPGELFF
>TRBV29-1|TRBJ1-5
CSGGEGGQPQHF
>TRBV10-2|TRBJ1-6
CASTGTDNSPLHF
>TRBV5-5|TRBJ2-5
CASSLASSREVTQYF
>TRBV12-3/TRBV12-4|TRBJ2-2
CASSRVAGVTGELFF
>TRBV18|TRBJ1-5
CASSAVQGDQPQHF
>TRBV4-1|TRBJ2-3
CASSQESSGIADTQYF
>TRBV3-1|TRBJ2-1
CASSQVGGLQFF
>TRBV3-1|TRBJ2-1
CASSRTRTGWVSEQFF
>TRBV20-1|TRBJ2-1
CSAREVAVKDNEQFF
>TRBV29-1|TRBJ2-7
CSVLGLTYEQYF
>TRBV7-9|TRBJ2-2
CASSSFRGQTGELFF
>TRBV5-1|TRBJ1-2
CASSLAVGINYGYTF
>TRBV5-1|TRBJ2-3
CASSLEGRGVGRKVGDTQYF
>TRBV6-6|TRBJ1-1
CASSYDFEAFF
>TRBV11-1|TRBJ2-4
CASSLGWRQNIQYF
>TRBV5-1|TRBJ2-5
CASSLGGIETQYF
>TRBV6-5|TRBJ1-1
CASNRDRGLLSEAFF
>TRBV2|TRBJ2-3
CATWGLAIGADTQYF
>TRBV9|TRBJ1-1
CASSARGDTEAFF
>TRBV20-1|TRBJ1-1
CSARGEGFLNTEAFF
>TRBV27|TRBJ1-6
CASSPWDSQNSPLHF
>TRBV11-2|TRBJ1-3
CASSPRQGTAGNTIYF
>TRBV5-6|TRBJ2-1
CASSSTLGDEQFF
>TRBV10-3|TRBJ1-1
CAISGATGTEAFF
>TRBV4-2|TRBJ1-1
CASSQVGGRTGNTEAFF
>TRBV25-1|TRBJ1-2
CASSGDTYGYTF
>TRBV29-1|TRBJ2-1
CSVRTSGSNRKFF
>TRBV3-1|TRBJ1-6
CASSVRQRTNSPLHF
>TRBV24-1|TRBJ2-1
CATSDLRGPSSYNEQFF
>TRBV3-1|TRBJ2-3
CASSPGLAGGPGTQYF
>TRBV28|TRBJ2-5
CASSPQPNQETQYF
>TRBV4-1|TRBJ2-3
CASSPRPEGVTDTQYF
>TRBV24-1|TRBJ2-3
CATSDRRGSGTPTDTQYF
>TRBV20-1|TRBJ2-1
CSAGGGSGQSSYNEQFF
>TRBV4-1|TRBJ2-2
CASSQDFGLITGELFF
>TRBV19|TRBJ1-2
CASNRLNYGYTF